This TCR beta chain was captured by sequencing in a study of T-cell reconstitution after alpha-beta-depleted transplantation in children. Study results and limitations: At around two months after transplant, the alpha-beta T cells were reportedly derived from several hundred expanded clones that came from non-depleted graft cells. It was newly produced T cells that mostly accounted for T-cell counts and diversity one year after transplant. Surviving recipient T cells and thymic progenitors accounted for the high day-60 TCRbeta diversity observed in some patients.

Germline V gene data show CDR1 as SGHKS and CDR2 as YYEKEE (reference sequence). After removal of 6 bases from V and 8 bases from J, the junction contained 11 bases not matched to a gene. The CDR3 runs to 14 residues. This clonotype occurred a few times. Its target is not known. Unique molecular identifiers tagged the TCRbeta library. TCRdb reprocessed the PCR reads via MiXCR and lists one record per CDR3 protein. The sample consists of hundreds of thousands of distinct CDR3 sequences, roughly 14% of them appearing once. V usage is TRBV5-5 and J usage is TRBJ2-1, with 7 bases aligning to TRBD2. The clonotype was recovered from a girl under 10 years old with congenital amegakaryocytic thrombocytopenia, due to receive a stem cell transplant. Sequencing used PBMCs, obtained before TCRalphabeta/CD19-depleted stem cell transplant. The CDR3 bases are TGTGCCAGCACCATAGGACTAGGATCCGATGAGCAGTTCTTC. It specifies CASTIGLGSDEQFF. The complete variable domain, with remaining parts taken from reference TRBV5-5 and TRBJ2-1, reads DAGVTQSPTHLIKTRGQQVTLRCSPISGHKSVSWYQQVLGQGPQFIFQYYEKEERGRGNFPDRFSARQFPNYSSELNVNALLLGDSALYLCASTIGLGSDEQFFGPGTRLTVL.